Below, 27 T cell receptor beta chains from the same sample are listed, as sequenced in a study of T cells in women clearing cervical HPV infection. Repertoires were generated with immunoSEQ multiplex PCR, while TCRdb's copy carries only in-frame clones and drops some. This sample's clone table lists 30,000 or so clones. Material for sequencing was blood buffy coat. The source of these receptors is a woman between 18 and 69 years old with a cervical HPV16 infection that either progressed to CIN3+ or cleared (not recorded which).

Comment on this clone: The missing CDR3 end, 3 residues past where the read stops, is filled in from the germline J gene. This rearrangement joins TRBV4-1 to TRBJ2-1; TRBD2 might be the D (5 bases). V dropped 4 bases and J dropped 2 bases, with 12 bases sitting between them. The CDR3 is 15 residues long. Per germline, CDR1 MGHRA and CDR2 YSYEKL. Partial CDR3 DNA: TGCGCCAGCAGCCTGTCGGACTTGACCTACAATGAG. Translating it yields CASSLSDLTYNE. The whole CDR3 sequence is CASSLSDLTYNEQFF.

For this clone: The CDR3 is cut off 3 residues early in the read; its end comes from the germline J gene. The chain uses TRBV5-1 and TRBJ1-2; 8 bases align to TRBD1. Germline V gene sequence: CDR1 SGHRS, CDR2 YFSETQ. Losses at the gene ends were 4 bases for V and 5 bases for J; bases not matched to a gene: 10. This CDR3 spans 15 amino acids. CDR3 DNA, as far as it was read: TGCGCCAGCAGCAGCCGCGCGGGACAGGCATATGGC. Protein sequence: CASSSRAGQAYG. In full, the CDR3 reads CASSSRAGQAYGYTF.

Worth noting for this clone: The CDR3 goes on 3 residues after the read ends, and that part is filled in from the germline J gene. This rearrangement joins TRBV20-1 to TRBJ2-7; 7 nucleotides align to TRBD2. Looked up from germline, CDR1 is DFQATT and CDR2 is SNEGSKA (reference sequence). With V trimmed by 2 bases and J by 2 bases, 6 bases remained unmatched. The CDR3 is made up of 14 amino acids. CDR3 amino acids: CSARPRDYPYEQYF. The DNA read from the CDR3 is TGCAGTGCTAGACCTCGGGACTACCCCTACGAG.

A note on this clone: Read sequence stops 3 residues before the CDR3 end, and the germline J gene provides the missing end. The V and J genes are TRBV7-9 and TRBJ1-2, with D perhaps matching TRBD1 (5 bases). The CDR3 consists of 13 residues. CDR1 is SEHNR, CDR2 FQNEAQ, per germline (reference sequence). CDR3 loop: CASSRQINYDYTF. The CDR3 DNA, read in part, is TGTGCCAGCAGCCGACAGATAAATTACGAC.

This CDR3 is CSAKGPFTDTQYF. CDR3 bases read: TGCAGTGCCAAGGGCCCCTTTACAGATACG. The V call is TRBV20-1, the J call TRBJ2-3; D not certain. The sequenced fragment ends 3 residues before the CDR3 boundary, so the rest is inferred from the germline J gene. This CDR3 contains 13 residues. Germline loops: CDR1 DFQATT, CDR2 SNEGSKA (reference sequence). V was cut by 6 bases and J by 3 bases, with 13 bases left in between.

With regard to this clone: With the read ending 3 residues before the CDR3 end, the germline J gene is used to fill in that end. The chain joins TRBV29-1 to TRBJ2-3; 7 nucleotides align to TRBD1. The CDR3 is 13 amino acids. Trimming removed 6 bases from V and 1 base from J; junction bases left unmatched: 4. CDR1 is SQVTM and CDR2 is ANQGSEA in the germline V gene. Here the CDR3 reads CSVSQGGTDTQYF. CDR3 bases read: TGCAGCGTCTCGCAGGGGGGCACAGATACG.

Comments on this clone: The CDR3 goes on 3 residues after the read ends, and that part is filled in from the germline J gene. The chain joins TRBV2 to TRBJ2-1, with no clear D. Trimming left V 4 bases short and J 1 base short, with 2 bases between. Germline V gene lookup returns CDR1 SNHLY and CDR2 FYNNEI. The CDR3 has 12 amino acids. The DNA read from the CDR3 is TGTGCCAGCAGTGTATCCTACAATGAG. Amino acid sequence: CASSVSYNE. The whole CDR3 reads CASSVSYNEQFF.

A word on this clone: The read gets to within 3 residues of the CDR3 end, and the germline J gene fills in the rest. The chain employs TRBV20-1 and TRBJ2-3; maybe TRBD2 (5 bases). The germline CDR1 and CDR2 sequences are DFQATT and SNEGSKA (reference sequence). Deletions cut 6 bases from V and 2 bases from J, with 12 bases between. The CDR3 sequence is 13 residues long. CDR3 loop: CSAGVGLTDTQYF. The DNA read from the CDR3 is TGCAGTGCCGGGGTAGGACTCACAGATACG.

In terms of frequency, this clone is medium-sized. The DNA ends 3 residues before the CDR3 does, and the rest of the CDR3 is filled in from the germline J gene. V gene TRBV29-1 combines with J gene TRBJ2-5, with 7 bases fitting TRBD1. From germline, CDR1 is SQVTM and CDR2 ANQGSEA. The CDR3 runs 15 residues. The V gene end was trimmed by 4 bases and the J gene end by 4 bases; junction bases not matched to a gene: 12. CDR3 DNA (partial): TGCAGCGTTGGGTGGGACAGCTCTTCCGGAGAGACC. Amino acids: CSVGWDSSSGET. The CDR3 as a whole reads CSVGWDSSSGETQYF.

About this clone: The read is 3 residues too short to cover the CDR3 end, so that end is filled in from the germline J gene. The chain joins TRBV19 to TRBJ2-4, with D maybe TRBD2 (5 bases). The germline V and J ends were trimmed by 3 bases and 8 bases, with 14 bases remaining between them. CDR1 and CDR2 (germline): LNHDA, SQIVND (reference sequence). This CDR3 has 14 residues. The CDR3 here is CASSIGVMADIQYF. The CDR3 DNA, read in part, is TGTGCCAGTAGTATCGGGGTGATGGCCGACATT.

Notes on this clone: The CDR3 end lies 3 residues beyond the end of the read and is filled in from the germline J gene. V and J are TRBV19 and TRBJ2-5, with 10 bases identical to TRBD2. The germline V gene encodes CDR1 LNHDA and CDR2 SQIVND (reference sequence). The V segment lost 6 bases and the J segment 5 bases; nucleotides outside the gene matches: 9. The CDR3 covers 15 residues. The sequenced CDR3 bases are TGTGCCAGTAGCCCCGCTAGCGGGAGTCCCGAGACC. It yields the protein CASSPASGSPET. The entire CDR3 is CASSPASGSPETQYF.

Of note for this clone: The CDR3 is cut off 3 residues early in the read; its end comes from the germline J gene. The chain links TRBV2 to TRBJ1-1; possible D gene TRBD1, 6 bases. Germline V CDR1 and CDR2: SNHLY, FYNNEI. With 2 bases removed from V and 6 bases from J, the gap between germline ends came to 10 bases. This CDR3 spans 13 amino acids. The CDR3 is CASSELQGPEAFF. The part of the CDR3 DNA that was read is TGTGCCAGCAGTGAACTACAGGGCCCTGAA.

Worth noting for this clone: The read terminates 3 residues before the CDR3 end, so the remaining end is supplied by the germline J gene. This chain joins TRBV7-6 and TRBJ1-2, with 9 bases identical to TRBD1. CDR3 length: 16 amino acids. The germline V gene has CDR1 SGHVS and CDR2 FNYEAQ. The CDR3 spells CASSLRWDRATNDYTF. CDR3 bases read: TGTGCCAGCAGCTTAAGATGGGACAGGGCCACCAATGAC.

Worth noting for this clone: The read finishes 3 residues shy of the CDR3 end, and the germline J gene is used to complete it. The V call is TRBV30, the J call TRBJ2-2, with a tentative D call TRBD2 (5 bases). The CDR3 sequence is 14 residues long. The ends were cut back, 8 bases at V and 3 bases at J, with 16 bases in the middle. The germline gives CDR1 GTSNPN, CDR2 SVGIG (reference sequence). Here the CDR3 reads CALELTGYTGELFF. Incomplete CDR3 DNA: TGTGCCCTAGAGTTGACGGGGTACACCGGGGAG.

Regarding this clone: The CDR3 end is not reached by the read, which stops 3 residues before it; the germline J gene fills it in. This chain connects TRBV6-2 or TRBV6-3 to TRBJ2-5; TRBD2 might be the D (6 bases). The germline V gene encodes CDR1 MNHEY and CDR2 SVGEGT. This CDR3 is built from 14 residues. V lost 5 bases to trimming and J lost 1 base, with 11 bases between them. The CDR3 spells CASSPGGFQETQYF. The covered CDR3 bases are TGTGCCAGCAGTCCCGGAGGGTTCCAAGAGACC.

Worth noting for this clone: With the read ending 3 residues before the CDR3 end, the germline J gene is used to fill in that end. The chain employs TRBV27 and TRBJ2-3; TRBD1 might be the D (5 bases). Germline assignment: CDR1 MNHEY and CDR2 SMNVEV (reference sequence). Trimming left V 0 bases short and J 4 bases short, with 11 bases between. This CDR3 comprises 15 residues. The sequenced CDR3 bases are TGTGCCAGCAGTTTATCGGCCAGGGTTGCAGATACG. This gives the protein CASSLSARVADT. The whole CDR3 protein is CASSLSARVADTQYF.

CDR3 region: CASSPRLAEETQYF. The sequenced CDR3 bases are TGTGCCAGCAGCCCTAGACTAGCGGAAGAGACC. The J gene is TRBJ2-5, the V gene TRBV3-1 (or the pseudogene TRBV3-2); 9 bases fit TRBD2. Sequencing ends 3 residues short of the CDR3 end; the germline J gene provides the rest. In germline, CDR1 is LGHDT, CDR2 YNNKEL (reference sequence). The CDR3 consists of 14 residues. V lost 4 bases to trimming and J lost 3 bases; unmatched junction nucleotides: 3.

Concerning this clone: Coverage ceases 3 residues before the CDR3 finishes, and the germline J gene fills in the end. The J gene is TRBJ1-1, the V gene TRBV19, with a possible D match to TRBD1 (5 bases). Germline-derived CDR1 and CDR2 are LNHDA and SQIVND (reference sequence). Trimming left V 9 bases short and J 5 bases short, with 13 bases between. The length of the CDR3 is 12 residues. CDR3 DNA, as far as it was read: TGTGCCAGCGCGGAGAGGGGTACTGAA. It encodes CASAERGTE. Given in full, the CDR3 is CASAERGTEAFF.

The CDR3 sequence is CASSRTAGTTDTQYF. CDR3 DNA, as far as it was read: TGTGCCAGTAGTCGTACAGCGGGAACCACAGATACG. The chain carries TRBV19 and TRBJ2-3; 7 positions agree with TRBD2. The DNA ends 3 residues before the CDR3 does, and the rest of the CDR3 is filled in from the germline J gene. The CDR3 is 15 amino acids. Unmatched junction bases numbered 7, after V lost 5 bases and J lost 2 bases. Germline CDR1 reads LNHDA; CDR2 reads SQIVND (reference sequence).

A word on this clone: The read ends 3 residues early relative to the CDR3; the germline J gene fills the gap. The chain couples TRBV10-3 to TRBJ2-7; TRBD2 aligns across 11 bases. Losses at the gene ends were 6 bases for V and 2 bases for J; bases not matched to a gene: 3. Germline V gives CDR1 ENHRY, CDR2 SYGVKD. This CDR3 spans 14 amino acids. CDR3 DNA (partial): TGTGCCATCAGCCAACTAGCGGGGGCCTACGAG. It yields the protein CAISQLAGAYE. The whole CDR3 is CAISQLAGAYEQYF.

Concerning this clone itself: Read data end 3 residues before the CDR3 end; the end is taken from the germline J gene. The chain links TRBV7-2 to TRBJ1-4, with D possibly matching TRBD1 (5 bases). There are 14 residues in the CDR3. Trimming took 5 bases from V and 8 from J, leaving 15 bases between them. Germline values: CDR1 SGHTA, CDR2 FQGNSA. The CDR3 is CASSKPGVNEKLFF. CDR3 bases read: TGTGCCAGCAGCAAGCCGGGGGTTAACGAAAAA. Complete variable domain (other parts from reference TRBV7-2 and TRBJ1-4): GAGVSQSPSNKVTEKGKDVELRCDPISGHTALYWYRQSLGQGLEFLIYFQGNSAPDKSGLPSDRFSAERTGGSVSTLTIQRTQQEDSAVYLCASSKPGVNEKLFFGSGTQLSVL.

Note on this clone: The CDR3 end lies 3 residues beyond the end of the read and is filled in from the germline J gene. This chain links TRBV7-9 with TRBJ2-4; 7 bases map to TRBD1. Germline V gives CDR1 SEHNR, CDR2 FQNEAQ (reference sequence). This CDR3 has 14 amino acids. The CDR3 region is CASSPTGANYGQYF. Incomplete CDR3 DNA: TGTGCCAGCAGCCCCACAGGGGCCAACTATGGT.

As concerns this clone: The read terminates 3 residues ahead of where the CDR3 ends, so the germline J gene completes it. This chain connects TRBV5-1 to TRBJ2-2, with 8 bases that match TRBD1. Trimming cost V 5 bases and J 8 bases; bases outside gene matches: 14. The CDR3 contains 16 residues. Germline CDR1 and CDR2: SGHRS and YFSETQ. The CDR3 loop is CASSPGQVPPAGELFF. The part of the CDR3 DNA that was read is TGCGCCAGCAGTCCGGGACAGGTACCCCCCGCTGGGGAG.

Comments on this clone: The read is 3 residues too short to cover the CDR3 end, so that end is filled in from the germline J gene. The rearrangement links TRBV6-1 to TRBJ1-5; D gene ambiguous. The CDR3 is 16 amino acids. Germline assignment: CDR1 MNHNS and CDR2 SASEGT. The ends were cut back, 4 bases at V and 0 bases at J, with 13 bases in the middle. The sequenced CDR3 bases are TGTGCCAGCAGTGTCACGGGGTATGGTAGCAATCAGCCC. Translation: CASSVTGYGSNQP. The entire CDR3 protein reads CASSVTGYGSNQPQHF.

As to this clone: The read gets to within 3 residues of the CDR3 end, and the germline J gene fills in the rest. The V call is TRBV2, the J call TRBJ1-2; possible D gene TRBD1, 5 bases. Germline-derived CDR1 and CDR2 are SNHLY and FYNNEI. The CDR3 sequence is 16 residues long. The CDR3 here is CASSEAGARDGYDYTF. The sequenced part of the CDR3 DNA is TGTGCCAGCAGTGAAGCTGGGGCCAGGGATGGCTACGAC.

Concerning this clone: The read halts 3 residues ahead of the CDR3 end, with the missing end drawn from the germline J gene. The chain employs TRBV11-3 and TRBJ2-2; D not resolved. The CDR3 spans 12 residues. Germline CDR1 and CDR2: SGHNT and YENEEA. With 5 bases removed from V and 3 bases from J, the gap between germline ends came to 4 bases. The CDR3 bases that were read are TGTGCCAGCAGCCAGGACACCGGGGAG. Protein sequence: CASSQDTGE. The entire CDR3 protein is CASSQDTGELFF.

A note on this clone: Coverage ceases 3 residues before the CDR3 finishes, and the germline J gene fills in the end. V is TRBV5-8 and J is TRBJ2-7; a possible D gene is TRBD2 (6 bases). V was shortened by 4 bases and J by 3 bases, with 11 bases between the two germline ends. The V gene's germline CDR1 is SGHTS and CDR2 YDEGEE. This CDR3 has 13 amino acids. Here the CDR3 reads CASSLVAVYEQYF. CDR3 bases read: TGTGCCAGCAGCCTCGTAGCGGTCTACGAG. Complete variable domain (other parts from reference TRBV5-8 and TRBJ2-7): EAGVTQSPTHLIKTRGQQATLRCSPISGHTSVYWYQQALGLGLQFLLWYDEGEERNRGNFPPRFSGRQFPNYSSELNVNALELEDSALYLCASSLVAVYEQYFGPGTRLTVT.